This T cell receptor beta chain is drawn from a study of long-term antiretroviral therapy in people with HIV. Study findings and constraints: When set beside controls, HIV repertoires had CDR3 length ranges that were narrower. Adherence to ART, viral resistance and therapy changes lacked any data.

CDR1 and CDR2 from the germline V gene are SGHDT and YYEEEE. The CDR3 has 13 residues. V was clipped by 4 bases and J by 8 bases; unmatched bases: 8. In the case of this clone: What it recognizes is unknown.

Researchers ran immunoSEQ v3.0 at survey level. Sequencing was intended to reach about 35,000-55,000 T-cell genomes per sample. The protocol was immunoSEQ multiplex PCR, while the TCRdb copy is restricted to in-frame clones and leaves out a portion. The sample consists of about 15,000 clones, roughly 77% of them appearing once. The source is a man aged 18 to 29 with HIV. The genes are TRBV5-6 and TRBJ1-2; 7 nucleotides match TRBD1. Here the sequenced sample was unsorted PBMCs, taken 0.3 years after starting antiretroviral therapy. CDR3 sequence: CASSPDRVEGYTF. The CDR3 coding sequence is TGTGCCAGCAGCCCCGACAGGGTAGAAGGCTACACCTTC.